Below, 21 T cell receptor beta chains from the same sample are listed, as sequenced in a study of regulatory T cells in long-lasting Graves disease. Time point: newly diagnosed GD, antithyroid drugs for less than 3 months. PBMC RNA was the source of the TCR library. In building TCR beta libraries, iRepertoire HTBI primers were used together with Arm-PCR of CDR3 regions. TCRdb redid the calling of the multiplex PCR reads with MiXCR, one entry per CDR3 protein. The sample yields hundreds of thousands of distinct CDR3 sequences, about 16% seen once. The data also belong to a second study, concerning T cells in Graves' hyperthyroidism and ophthalmopathy.

The material sequenced was peripheral blood mononuclear cells (PBMCs), taken at new diagnosis, from a patient treated with antithyroid drugs. The receptors stem from a woman between 25 and 40 years old with Graves disease.

The table lists this clonotype with a count of one. This is likely a read error, given that the CDR3 carries no conserved phenylalanine or tryptophan at its end. The V gene is TRBV28, the J gene TRBJ1-5, with a possible D match to TRBD1 (5 bases). The CDR3 spans 15 residues. Deletions cut 8 bases from V and 5 bases from J, with 19 bases between. Germline V gives CDR1 MDHEN, CDR2 SYDVKM. The CDR3 reads CASHAPGTEYQPQHS. The CDR3 region has the DNA TGTGCCAGCCACGCCCCGGGGACTGAGTATCAGCCCCAGCATTCT.

This clonotype appeared a few times. The V gene is TRBV6-1, the J gene TRBJ2-6, with D uncertain. The CDR3 consists of 14 residues. V was cut by 10 bases and J by 0 bases, with 10 bases left in between. The germline CDR1 and CDR2 sequences are MNHNS and SASEGT. CDR3 protein: CATPSFSGANVLTF. CDR3 nucleotides: TGTGCCACTCCCTCCTTCTCTGGGGCCAACGTCCTGACTTTC.

This clonotype has just a few counts. This chain joins TRBV3-1 and TRBJ2-5; perhaps TRBD2 as D (6 bases). This CDR3 contains 13 residues. Trimming stripped 4 bases from V and 5 bases from J, with 11 bases between. Germline loops: CDR1 LGHDT, CDR2 YNNKEL (reference sequence). CDR3: CASSPASGETQYF. The CDR3 DNA follows: TGTGCCAGCAGCCCAGCGAGCGGGGAGACCCAGTACTTC.

This clonotype showed up just a few times. V gene TRBV3-1 combines with J gene TRBJ2-2; TRBD1 is a possible D gene (5 bases). Germline V gene lookup returns CDR1 LGHDT and CDR2 YNNKEL (reference sequence). The CDR3 has 15 residues. Deletions cut 3 bases from V and 5 bases from J, with 13 bases between. The CDR3 reads CASSQSPRETGELFF. DNA for the CDR3: TGTGCCAGCAGCCAGTCTCCCAGGGAAACCGGGGAGCTGTTTTTT.

This clonotype was detected many times. The CDR3 sequence: CASSSRARGSGYTF. The CDR3 DNA follows: TGTGCCAGCAGTTCGAGGGCGCGGGGCAGCGGCTACACCTTC. This chain uses TRBV6-5 with TRBJ1-2; TRBD1 is a possible D gene (5 bases). V was cut by 4 bases and J by 8 bases, with 17 bases left in between. The CDR3 is 14 amino acids. CDR1 is MNHEY, CDR2 SVGAGI, per germline.

The chain employs TRBV6-4 and TRBJ2-3, with a tentative D call TRBD1 (5 bases). Trimming cost V 2 bases and J 4 bases, with 10 bases left between them. There are 14 residues in the CDR3. Germline-derived CDR1 and CDR2 are MRHNA and SNTAGT. The CDR3 loop is CASSDGRAADTQYF. In nucleotides, the CDR3 is TGTGCCAGCAGTGACGGCAGGGCGGCAGATACGCAGTATTTT.

The chain links TRBV6-1 to TRBJ1-2, with a weak D call TRBD1 (5 bases). V was pared by 7 bases and J by 3 bases, with 12 bases between. This CDR3 comprises 13 residues. Germline CDR1 MNHNS, CDR2 SASEGT. In DNA form, the CDR3 reads TGTGCCAGCAAAGGAGGGGTCGACTATGGCTACACCTTC. Translation: CASKGGVDYGYTF.

This clonotype was detected many times. This chain links TRBV2 with TRBJ2-3; 9 bases match TRBD2. The CDR3 sequence is 16 residues long. Germline CDR1 and CDR2: SNHLY and FYNNEI. With 1 base clipped from V and 0 bases from J, the junction kept 2 bases outside the gene matches. The CDR3 coding sequence is TGTGCCAGCAGTGAAGGACTAGCGGTTAGCACAGATACGCAGTATTTT. Translated, it gives CASSEGLAVSTDTQYF.

This clonotype was seen at least ten times. This chain connects TRBV7-9 to TRBJ2-5; no clear D. Trimming removed 6 bases from V and 4 bases from J, with 12 bases in between. Germline lookup yields CDR1 SEHNR and CDR2 FQNEAQ (reference sequence). The CDR3 is 13 amino acids. CDR3 loop: CASSRDWAETQYF. The DNA of the CDR3 is TGTGCCAGCAGTCGAGACTGGGCAGAGACCCAGTACTTC. Based on the CDR3 plus reference TRBV7-9 and TRBJ2-5, the full variable domain is DTGVSQNPRHKITKRGQNVTFRCDPISEHNRLYWYRQTLGQGPEFLTYFQNEAQLEKSRLLSDRFSAERPKGSFSTLEIQRTEQGDSAMYLCASSRDWAETQYFGPGTRLLVL.

This clonotype was detected only a few times. V gene TRBV7-9 combines with J gene TRBJ2-7; 10 bases line up with TRBD2. The V segment lost 5 bases and the J segment 0 bases; nucleotides outside the gene matches: 10. This CDR3 is built from 17 residues. Germline V gene sequence: CDR1 SEHNR, CDR2 FQNEAQ (reference sequence). The CDR3 DNA follows: TGTGCCAGCAGCACCCCAACCCGGACTAGCGGCTCCTACGAGCAGTACTTC. Its protein product is CASSTPTRTSGSYEQYF.

In this sample, this clonotype turned up many times. This chain connects TRBV28 to TRBJ1-5, with 7 bases fitting TRBD1. V trimming: 6 bases; J trimming: 7 bases; junction bases outside the gene matches: 6. The germline V gene has CDR1 MDHEN and CDR2 SYDVKM. This CDR3 is built from 13 residues. DNA for the CDR3: TGTGCCAGCAGCAGACAGGGTTGGCAGCCCCAGCATTTT. It codes for CASSRQGWQPQHF.

This clonotype was counted many times. The V gene is TRBV2, the J gene TRBJ2-3, with TRBD1 matching over 9 bases. The germline V gene encodes CDR1 SNHLY and CDR2 FYNNEI. The ends lost 1 base at V and 6 bases at J; junction bases unmatched: 5. CDR3 length: 15 amino acids. The CDR3 reads CASSEGGTGLDTQYF. CDR3 nucleotides: TGTGCCAGCAGTGAAGGCGGGACAGGGTTGGATACGCAGTATTTT.

This clonotype was counted at least ten times. V gene TRBV30 combines with J gene TRBJ1-2; no firm D call. V lost 0 bases and J 4 bases, leaving 12 bases between the germline ends. Germline assignment: CDR1 GTSNPN and CDR2 SVGIG (reference sequence). The CDR3 sequence is 14 residues long. As DNA, the CDR3 is TGTGCCTGGAGTGTAGTGCTGCCGCGCTATGGCTACACCTTC. Amino acids: CAWSVVLPRYGYTF.

This clonotype was detected ten times or more. The CDR3 nucleotides are TGTGCCAGCAGTTACGCCGGGGGTATCGGGAGGCCTGGGGAGACCCAGTACTTC. As protein: CASSYAGGIGRPGETQYF. J is TRBJ2-5 and V is TRBV6-2 or TRBV6-3; 7 bases line up with TRBD2. With V trimmed by 2 bases and J by 5 bases, 17 bases remained unmatched. Looked up from germline, CDR1 is MNHEY and CDR2 is SVGEGT. This CDR3 has 18 residues.

As for this clonotype: A read error may be the cause here, since a much bigger clone is one base away. The chain recombines TRBV18 with TRBJ2-1, with TRBD1 matching 7 bases. CDR1 KGHSH and CDR2 LQKENI come from the germline V gene. The CDR3 totals 14 residues. Trimming cost V 0 bases and J 9 bases; bases outside gene matches: 5. The CDR3 DNA sequence: TGTGCCAGCTCACCACCGTTTGGGGACAGTGAGCAGTTCTTC. As protein: CASSPPFGDSEQFF.

This clonotype showed up many times. The rearrangement joins TRBV6-2 or TRBV6-3 to TRBJ2-7, with TRBD2 identical over 11 bases. CDR3 length equals 17 residues. The junction had 6 bases not matched to a gene; V was cut back by 0 bases and J by 2 bases. Per germline, CDR1 MNHEY and CDR2 SVGEGT. This CDR3 reads CASSYSRLAGPTYEQYF. The CDR3 nucleotides read TGTGCCAGCAGTTACTCGAGACTAGCGGGACCGACCTACGAGCAGTACTTC.

The V and J genes are TRBV20-1 and TRBJ2-5, with D uncertain. The CDR3 consists of 11 residues. The V gene lost 6 bases and the J gene lost 5 bases, with 10 bases spanning the gap. Germline lookup yields CDR1 DFQATT and CDR2 SNEGSKA (reference sequence). The CDR3 sequence is CSAKQTETQYF. CDR3 DNA sequence: TGCAGTGCCAAACAGACGGAGACCCAGTACTTC.

This clonotype showed up many times. The chain uses TRBV30 and TRBJ2-1; 9 nucleotides agree with TRBD2. CDR3 length: 14 amino acids. CDR1 GTSNPN and CDR2 SVGIG come from the germline V gene (reference sequence). The V segment lost 1 base and the J segment 4 bases; nucleotides outside the gene matches: 2. The CDR3 nucleotides read TGTGCCTGGAGTGGTAGCGGGAGATACAATGAGCAGTTCTTC. Translating gives CAWSGSGRYNEQFF.

CDR3: CASSVDRNLQETQYF. DNA of the CDR3: TGTGCCAGCAGCGTAGACAGGAACCTGCAAGAGACCCAGTACTTC. The V gene is TRBV2, the J gene TRBJ2-5; tentative D call: TRBD1 (6 bases). Germline lookup yields CDR1 SNHLY and CDR2 FYNNEI. The CDR3 contains 15 residues. V lost 6 bases to trimming and J lost 2 bases, with 16 bases between them.

The chain couples TRBV7-2 to TRBJ2-1, with 11 bases fitting TRBD2. After removal of 0 bases from V and 7 bases from J, the junction contained 5 bases not matched to a gene. The CDR3 has 16 amino acids. Germline V gene lookup returns CDR1 SGHTA and CDR2 FQGNSA. CDR3 DNA: TGTGCCAGCAGCTTAGCTAGCGGGAGGGCTGGGAATGAGCAGTTCTTC. Residues: CASSLASGRAGNEQFF. Full variable domain (missing parts from reference TRBV7-2 and TRBJ2-1): GAGVSQSPSNKVTEKGKDVELRCDPISGHTALYWYRQSLGQGLEFLIYFQGNSAPDKSGLPSDRFSAERTGGSVSTLTIQRTQQEDSAVYLCASSLASGRAGNEQFFGPGTRLTVL.

V gene TRBV6-9 combines with J gene TRBJ2-7, with 7 bases identical to TRBD1. This CDR3 has 14 amino acids. The V gene's germline CDR1 is MNHGY and CDR2 SVAAGI. V lost 4 bases and J lost 6; bases outside the gene matches: 9. The CDR3 DNA reads as TGTGCCAGCAGTTTTTCGACAGGGCTGTCCGAGCAGTACTTC. It codes for CASSFSTGLSEQYF.